A single sample is the source of the 28 T cell receptor beta chains below, sequenced in a study of blood T cells in healthy people across ages. Then a second PCR, running about 7 to 11 cycles, was carried out with a sample-barcoded 5' primer and a J-beta primer mix. TCRdb reanalysed the 5' RACE reads using MiXCR and keeps one entry per CDR3 protein. This repertoire shows roughly 1 million distinct CDR3 sequences, around 25% found once; its top ten account for approximately 0.7%. This sample was also put to use in a study of T cells of mothers and their children.

The sequenced sample consisted of blood. These receptors were taken from a girl aged 2 to 9 in good health.

This clonotype was seen a few times. This chain joins TRBV12-3 or TRBV12-4 and TRBJ1-1; D is ambiguous. Trimming removed 6 bases from V and 8 bases from J, with 10 bases in between. The CDR3 totals 11 residues. The CDR3, as DNA: TGTGCCAGCAGGGCGGACGTGGAAGCTTTCTTT. Translated, it gives CASRADVEAFF.

Only a few counts were recorded for this clonotype. The chain links TRBV5-6 to TRBJ2-5; D unresolved. This CDR3 is 16 amino acids long. Per germline, CDR1 SGHDT and CDR2 YYEEEE. V gave up 1 base and J gave up 3 bases, with 16 bases separating them. The CDR3 DNA follows: TGTGCCAGCAGCTTGAAGGGCGGCCCCCGGGAAGAGACCCAGTACTTC. It is translated as CASSLKGGPREETQYF. The whole variable domain, remainder taken from reference TRBV5-6 and TRBJ2-5, is DAGVTQSPTHLIKTRGQQVTLRCSPKSGHDTVSWYQQALGQGPQFIFQYYEEEERQRGNFPDRFSGHQFPNYSSELNVNALLLGDSALYLCASSLKGGPREETQYFGPGTRLLVL.

The rearrangement uses TRBV20-1 and TRBJ1-2; no reliable D call. This CDR3 is built from 13 residues. From germline, CDR1 is DFQATT and CDR2 SNEGSKA (reference sequence). V was clipped by 3 bases and J by 0 bases, with 8 bases between them. In DNA, the CDR3 is TGCAGTGCTAGGGCCCATGCTAACTATGGCTACACCTTC. Protein: CSARAHANYGYTF.

This clonotype was counted a few times. The chain is built from TRBV29-1 and TRBJ2-3; no clear D gene. In germline, CDR1 is SQVTM, CDR2 ANQGSEA. Deletions cut 3 bases from V and 7 bases from J, with 14 bases between. The CDR3 has 13 amino acids. Here the CDR3 DNA reads TGCAGCGTTGACACCTTGGTCAGGAATACGCAGTATTTT. It codes for CSVDTLVRNTQYF.

This clonotype was counted between two and nine times. The chain carries TRBV19 and TRBJ2-3; D is possibly TRBD1 (5 bases). Trimming left V 8 bases short and J 4 bases short, with 13 bases between. The CDR3 is made up of 13 amino acids. Germline assignment: CDR1 LNHDA and CDR2 SQIVND (reference sequence). The DNA for the CDR3 is TGTGCCAGTGGGGTCCAGGGATCAGATACGCAGTATTTT. Protein sequence: CASGVQGSDTQYF.

The chain carries TRBV28 and TRBJ2-6; D gene uncertain. The V end was cut by 3 bases, the J end by 0 bases, with 9 bases between. The CDR3 spans 16 residues. CDR1 and CDR2 from the germline V gene are MDHEN and SYDVKM. CDR3 protein: CASSFPSGSGANVLTF. CDR3 in DNA: TGTGCCAGCAGTTTCCCCTCTGGCTCTGGGGCCAACGTCCTGACTTTC.

This chain joins TRBV11-2 and TRBJ2-1; 13 bases match TRBD2. The V segment lost 4 bases and the J segment 4 bases; nucleotides outside the gene matches: 16. The CDR3 has 20 residues. Germline V gene sequence: CDR1 SGHAT, CDR2 FQNNGV. As DNA, the CDR3 is TGTGCCAGCAGCTCTCCGACTAGCGGGGGGCCTCCAGAACGATACAATGAGCAGTTCTTC. Its translation is CASSSPTSGGPPERYNEQFF.

The chain's CDR3 is CSAREFVAQDTQYF. The CDR3 region has the DNA TGCAGTGCTAGAGAATTCGTAGCACAAGATACGCAGTATTTT. The genes are TRBV20-1 and TRBJ2-3, with unresolved D. V lost 0 bases and J 5 bases, leaving 12 bases between the germline ends. Germline loops: CDR1 DFQATT, CDR2 SNEGSKA (reference sequence). The CDR3 loop spans 14 amino acids.

CDR3 sequence (DNA): TGTGCCAGCAGCTTAAGGGCTAGCATTCCTCTACCTACCTACAATGAGCAGTTCTTC. As protein: CASSLRASIPLPTYNEQFF. The gene calls are TRBV7-3 and TRBJ2-1, with D possibly being TRBD2 (5 bases). The V gene lost 1 base and the J gene lost 2 bases, with 21 bases spanning the gap. The germline gives CDR1 SGHTA, CDR2 FQGTGA. This CDR3 is 19 amino acids long.

This clonotype was observed many times. The rearrangement uses TRBV7-2 and TRBJ2-7; 9 positions match TRBD2. Germline loops: CDR1 SGHTA, CDR2 FQGNSA. The V and J ends lost 3 bases and 0 bases, in that order; junction bases with no gene match: 3. The CDR3 runs to 15 residues. DNA of the CDR3: TGTGCCAGCAGCTTTCTAGCGGGGTACTCCTACGAGCAGTACTTC. Protein: CASSFLAGYSYEQYF.

This clonotype has a handful of counts. The rearrangement joins TRBV10-3 to TRBJ1-4; TRBD1 matches at 7 bases. The V gene's germline CDR1 is ENHRY and CDR2 SYGVKD. V trimming: 6 bases; J trimming: 6 bases; junction bases outside the gene matches: 7. The CDR3 has 14 amino acids. CDR3 amino acids: CAISRQGGDEKLFF. The CDR3 DNA reads as TGTGCCATCAGCAGACAGGGAGGGGATGAAAAACTGTTTTTT.

This sequence joins TRBV6-5 and TRBJ2-3; 9 nucleotides line up with TRBD2. V dropped 3 bases and J dropped 6; count of bases not matched to a gene: 10. This CDR3 has 16 residues. In germline, CDR1 is MNHEY, CDR2 SVGAGI. In nucleotides, the CDR3 is TGTGCCAGCAGTTATACGCGGGGGGGCGGCCCGGATACGCAGTATTTT. Its translation is CASSYTRGGGPDTQYF.

CDR3 in amino acids: CASSGDRRTGELFF. Here the CDR3 DNA reads TGTGCCAGCAGCGGGGACAGACGCACCGGGGAGCTGTTTTTT. The gene calls are TRBV9 and TRBJ2-2; TRBD1 agrees at 7 bases. CDR1 is SGDLS, CDR2 YYNGEE, per germline. This CDR3 spans 14 amino acids. V shed 3 bases, J shed 4 bases, and the junction held 3 bases outside the gene matches.

This clonotype was seen a few times. At one boundary the junction diverges from the germline segment, which might be a read error. V gene TRBV12-3 or TRBV12-4 combines with J gene TRBJ1-2; D is unclear. CDR3 length equals 14 residues. The CDR3 nucleotides read TGCGCCAGCACCACGGAGGAGGGAATCTATGGCTACACCTTC. Encoded protein: CASTTEEGIYGYTF.

In its sample, this clonotype was seen many times. The V call is TRBV4-3, the J call TRBJ2-1; D possibly corresponds to TRBD2 (5 bases). Trimming stripped 0 bases from V and 6 bases from J, with 15 bases between. The CDR3 runs to 16 residues. Germline V lookup: CDR1 LGHNA, CDR2 YSLEER. The CDR3: CASSQDRRELANEQFF. As DNA, the CDR3 is TGCGCCAGCAGCCAAGATAGAAGGGAGCTGGCCAATGAGCAGTTCTTC.

The chain employs TRBV4-2 and TRBJ2-1; the D gene is possibly TRBD2 (5 bases). The CDR3 is 18 residues long. V shed 0 bases and J shed 3 bases, with 18 bases lying between them. Germline V gives CDR1 LGHNA, CDR2 YNFKEQ. The CDR3 is CASSQEGRASYIYNEQFF. As DNA, the CDR3 is TGTGCCAGCAGCCAAGAAGGGCGGGCATCCTACATCTACAATGAGCAGTTCTTC.

This clonotype has a handful of counts. The chain has TRBV7-3 and TRBJ2-3; 11 bases align to TRBD2. CDR1 and CDR2 (germline): SGHTA, FQGTGA. The trim removed 9 bases at V and 6 bases at J, leaving 11 bases unmatched. The CDR3 is 15 amino acids. This chain's CDR3 is CASSPTSGSWDTQYF. The CDR3 DNA follows: TGTGCCAGTAGCCCTACTAGCGGGAGTTGGGATACGCAGTATTTT.

The CDR3 region is CSVIIRDRGHEQYF. CDR3 nucleotides: TGCAGTGTTATCATCCGGGACAGGGGTCACGAGCAGTACTTC. V is TRBV20-1 and J is TRBJ2-7, with 10 positions matching TRBD1. The CDR3 runs to 14 residues. Germline lookup yields CDR1 DFQATT and CDR2 SNEGSKA (reference sequence). V was pared by 7 bases and J by 5 bases, with 11 bases of the junction left unmatched.

The sample holds a few counts of this clonotype. Relative to the germline gene, one junction end is altered; a read error may explain this. The chain employs TRBV6-5 and TRBJ1-6; 9 bases map to TRBD1. The CDR3 consists of 14 residues. Germline assignment: CDR1 MNHEY and CDR2 SVGAGI. The CDR3 bases are TGTGGCAGCCAGCGGACAGGGGATAATTCACCCCTCCACTTT. Its translation: CGSQRTGDNSPLHF.

CDR3 nucleotides: TGCAGCGTACTTGTACGGGCGGCTAATGAAAAACTGTTTTTT. Translation: CSVLVRAANEKLFF. V and J are TRBV29-1 and TRBJ1-4; unclear D gene. The CDR3 has 14 residues. The germline V gene encodes CDR1 SQVTM and CDR2 ANQGSEA. The V and J ends lost 6 bases and 3 bases respectively, with 14 bases between them.

This clonotype was observed a few times. The chain joins TRBV20-1 to TRBJ1-2; D perhaps matches TRBD1 (5 bases). The CDR3 covers 14 residues. In germline, CDR1 is DFQATT, CDR2 SNEGSKA (reference sequence). V was shortened by 6 bases and J by 5 bases, with 19 bases between the two germline ends. The CDR3 coding sequence is TGCAGTGCACAAGCGTCGGGACGGCTATATGGCTACACCTTC. Translating it yields CSAQASGRLYGYTF.

This clonotype has only a few counts. The chain links TRBV12-3 or TRBV12-4 to TRBJ1-6; D not certain. V was trimmed by 3 bases and J by 8 bases, leaving 8 bases between them. The CDR3 extends over 13 amino acids. In DNA, the CDR3 is TGTGCCAGCAGTTTGGGAGGATATTCACCCCTCCACTTT. As protein: CASSLGGYSPLHF.

This clonotype was counted at least ten times. The chain combines TRBV9 with TRBJ1-1; 7 bases align to TRBD1. This CDR3 has 15 residues. Germline CDR1 SGDLS, CDR2 YYNGEE. J gave up 3 bases and V 0 bases, and 5 bases lay outside the gene matches. This CDR3 reads CASSVGLQGDTEAFF. DNA for the CDR3: TGTGCCAGCAGCGTAGGTCTGCAGGGGGACACTGAAGCTTTCTTT.

CDR3 in amino acids: CATERGDGYTF. The CDR3 DNA sequence: TGTGCCACGGAAAGGGGAGATGGCTACACCTTC. This chain links TRBV2 with TRBJ1-2; the D gene is possibly TRBD1 (5 bases). The germline gives CDR1 SNHLY, CDR2 FYNNEI. V was pared by 10 bases and J by 6 bases, with 12 bases between. The CDR3 is made up of 11 amino acids.

This clonotype was seen a handful of times. The genes are TRBV4-1 and TRBJ2-2; perhaps D is TRBD1 or TRBD2 (6 bases each). Trimming removed 2 bases at V and 5 bases at J, with 12 bases between. The CDR3 sequence is 15 residues long. Germline CDR1 and CDR2: MGHRA and YSYEKL. The CDR3 nucleotides read TGCGCCAGCAGCCAACCAGGAGGGGGGACCGGGGAGCTGTTTTTT. Its protein product is CASSQPGGGTGELFF.

The V call is TRBV4-1, the J call TRBJ2-1; D assignment may be TRBD1 or TRBD2 (6 bases each). V lost 3 bases and J lost 12, with 21 bases in between. CDR1 and CDR2 (germline): MGHRA, YSYEKL. This CDR3 has 15 amino acids. DNA for the CDR3: TGCGCCAGCAGCCACCCTGGGGGGCCGATGTTGGGGCAGTTCTTC. This sequence encodes CASSHPGGPMLGQFF.

The chain is built from TRBV7-9 and TRBJ2-1; the D is unclear. V was trimmed by 1 base and J by 8 bases, leaving 12 bases between them. CDR3 length: 14 amino acids. The germline V gene encodes CDR1 SEHNR and CDR2 FQNEAQ (reference sequence). The CDR3 region is CASSLGVALHEQFF. The CDR3, as DNA: TGTGCCAGCAGCTTAGGTGTAGCACTGCATGAGCAGTTCTTC.

The chain is built from TRBV29-1 and TRBJ2-7, with 7 bases identical to TRBD2. The CDR3 sequence is 14 residues long. After removal of 6 bases from V and 3 bases from J, the junction contained 11 bases not matched to a gene. Germline CDR1 SQVTM, CDR2 ANQGSEA. The CDR3 DNA reads TGCAGCGTCTACACTAGCGACTCCGTCTACGAGCAGTACTTC. Encoded protein: CSVYTSDSVYEQYF.